This T cell receptor (beta chain) was documented in a study of T-cell memory formation after mild COVID-19. Study-wide results and caveats: Pre-infection memory held some responding clones, suggesting pre-existing cross-reactive T cells responded.

V lost 7 bases to trimming and J lost 2 bases; unmatched junction nucleotides: 3. The length of the CDR3 is 14 residues. Germline values: CDR1 SGDLS, CDR2 YYNGEE. As regards this clonotype: Antigen unknown.

TCRdb reprocessed the 5' RACE reads with MiXCR, giving one entry per CDR3 protein. The profile shows 350,000 or so distinct CDR3 sequences, around 13% of them singletons. The sequence derives from a man younger than 30 who had mild COVID-19 (a few samples of this study predate the infection). Cell type and time point are not known. The material sequenced was PBMCs or a T cell subset sorted from them (not recorded which). The chain has TRBV9 and TRBJ2-5; 12 bases map to TRBD2. CDR3 amino acids: CASAGLAGQETQYF. CDR3 nucleotides: TGTGCCAGCGCAGGACTAGCGGGGCAAGAGACCCAGTACTTC.